The present T cell receptor (beta chain) was sequenced within a study of T cell responses to AZD1222 COVID-19 vaccine. TCRdb's copy holds only in-frame clones and misses some; the assay was immunoSEQ multiplex PCR. The table has roughly 130,000 clones, about nine tenths seen once. The length of the CDR3 is 11 residues. From germline, CDR1 is MNHNY and CDR2 SVGAGI (reference sequence). V gave up 6 bases and J gave up 6 bases, with 9 bases separating them. The clonotype was recovered from an adult in good health. The sample here was peripheral blood, taken on day 0 of MenACWY control vaccination. This chain joins TRBV6-6 and TRBJ2-7; D is unclear. CDR3 loop: CASSQSGEQYF. The CDR3 DNA reads as TGTGCCAGCAGCCAATCGGGCGAGCAGTACTTC.